This is a list of T cell receptor beta chains from one sample in a study of early T cells in non-severe SARS-CoV-2 infection. In TCRdb, the 5' RACE reads were re-called with MiXCR into one record per CDR3 protein. The sample yields about 110,000 distinct CDR3 sequences, roughly 12% seen once. The sample was whole blood, taken at baseline. Receptors were obtained from an adult who was a healthcare worker with PCR-confirmed SARS-CoV-2 infection or an uninfected control (not recorded which). CDR3s include the opening cysteine and the closing phenylalanine or tryptophan.

v_gene,CDR3aa
TRBV7-2,CASSFEGVMNTEAFF
TRBV12-3/TRBV12-4,CASTRQGGVRTDTQYF
TRBV2,CASSERTDLNTEAFF
TRBV20-1,CSARDQGASRTEAFF
TRBV20-1,CSASLAGASNEQFF
TRBV9,CASSSPPPRNEQFF
TRBV29-1,CSVGGITTDTQYF
TRBV20-1,CSARDLGTALFTEAFF
TRBV6-5,CASSSRQRTEAFF
TRBV29-1,CSVLKGRVNTGELFF
TRBV5-1,CASSLIGSINQETQYF
TRBV9,CASSVQAGSTSNEQFF
TRBV27,CASSPAGLAGVETQYF
TRBV20-1,CSARDPGRYEQYF
TRBV7-9,CASSLVSGPNEQFF
TRBV4-2,CASSQGSTDTQYF
TRBV10-3,CAISGVWGDTQYF
TRBV2,CASSVFGTRNSPLHF
TRBV7-9,CASSITPNYGYTF
TRBV5-5,CASSLRNTGELFF
TRBV7-2,CASSLGLGGYEQYF
TRBV15,CATSRDRTGASNTEAFF
TRBV6-5,CASTEGGFEGYTF
TRBV6-1,CASSPLGQLYNEQFF
TRBV20-1,CCASDRGLLGGYTF
TRBV7-6,CASSSGTALEQYF